Given below is one T cell receptor beta chain in context. Antigen specificity is unknown. Researchers report isolating at least 7 million PBMCs per sample. This record belongs to a study of blood T cells in healthy people across ages. Together with a sample-barcoded 5' primer, a J-beta primer mix was included in a second PCR lasting 7 to 11 cycles. Every single cDNA molecule received a tag from a template-switch adaptor with 12 random nucleotides. From the 5' RACE reads, TCRdb called clonotypes with MiXCR, one entry per CDR3 protein. The sample lists roughly 860,000 distinct CDR3 sequences, under 80% occurring once. Whole-study results and caveats: It was not known whether donors were CMV positive (a possible confounder of expanded clonotype changes). Among long-lived donors, naive CD4+ cells were more numerous and diversity higher than in aged donors.

Material: blood. This sequence was found in a man younger than 45 in good health.

CDR3 amino acids: CASKLTHNSNQPQHF. The CDR3 nucleotides are TGTGCCAGCAAATTGACACACAATAGCAATCAGCCCCAGCATTTT. V and J are TRBV6-5 and TRBJ1-5; D not resolved. CDR1 is MNHEY and CDR2 is SVGAGI in the germline V gene. This CDR3 is 15 amino acids long. Trimming took off 7 bases at V and 0 bases at J, with 13 bases between the two ends.